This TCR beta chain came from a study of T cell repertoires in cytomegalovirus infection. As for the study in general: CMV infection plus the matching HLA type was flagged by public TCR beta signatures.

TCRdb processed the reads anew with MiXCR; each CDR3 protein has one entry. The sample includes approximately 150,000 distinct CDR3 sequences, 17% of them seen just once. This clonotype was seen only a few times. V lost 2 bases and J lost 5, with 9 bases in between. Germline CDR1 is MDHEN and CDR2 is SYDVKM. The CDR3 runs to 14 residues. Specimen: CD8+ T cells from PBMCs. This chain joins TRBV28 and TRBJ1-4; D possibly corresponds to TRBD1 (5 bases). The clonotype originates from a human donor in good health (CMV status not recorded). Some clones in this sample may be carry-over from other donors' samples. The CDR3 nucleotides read TGTGCCAGCAGTTTAGGGGGTGTCAATGAAAAACTGTTTTTT. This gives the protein CASSLGGVNEKLFF.